The clone carrying this T cell receptor (beta chain) was observed at least ten times. Time point defined: newly diagnosed GD, antithyroid drugs for less than 3 months. Researchers made the TCR library from RNA that was extracted from PBMCs. Assembly of TCR beta libraries relied on iRepertoire HTBI primers together with Arm-PCR of CDR3 regions. TCRdb re-derived calls from the multiplex PCR reads in MiXCR, one entry per CDR3 protein. Counted here are 600,000 to 650,000 distinct CDR3 sequences, 15% to 20% occurring once; the ten biggest clones make up about 17%. This sample was taken from a study of regulatory T cells in long-lasting Graves disease. Looked up from germline, CDR1 is MDHEN and CDR2 is SYDVKM. V gave up 8 bases and J gave up 5 bases, with 18 bases separating them. The CDR3 spans 14 residues. The sample was also linked to a second study, of T cells in Graves' hyperthyroidism and ophthalmopathy. According to that study: In the blood, most expanded thyroid clonotypes above 0.001 appeared as well.

The clonotype was recovered from a woman in her twenties or thirties with Graves disease. This material consisted of peripheral blood mononuclear cells (PBMCs), taken at new diagnosis, from a patient treated with antithyroid drugs. The rearrangement uses TRBV28 and TRBJ1-1; tentative D call: TRBD1 (5 bases). The CDR3 sequence: CASLDLRGRTEAFF. CDR3 sequence (DNA): TGTGCCAGCCTCGATCTTAGGGGTCGGACTGAAGCTTTCTTT.